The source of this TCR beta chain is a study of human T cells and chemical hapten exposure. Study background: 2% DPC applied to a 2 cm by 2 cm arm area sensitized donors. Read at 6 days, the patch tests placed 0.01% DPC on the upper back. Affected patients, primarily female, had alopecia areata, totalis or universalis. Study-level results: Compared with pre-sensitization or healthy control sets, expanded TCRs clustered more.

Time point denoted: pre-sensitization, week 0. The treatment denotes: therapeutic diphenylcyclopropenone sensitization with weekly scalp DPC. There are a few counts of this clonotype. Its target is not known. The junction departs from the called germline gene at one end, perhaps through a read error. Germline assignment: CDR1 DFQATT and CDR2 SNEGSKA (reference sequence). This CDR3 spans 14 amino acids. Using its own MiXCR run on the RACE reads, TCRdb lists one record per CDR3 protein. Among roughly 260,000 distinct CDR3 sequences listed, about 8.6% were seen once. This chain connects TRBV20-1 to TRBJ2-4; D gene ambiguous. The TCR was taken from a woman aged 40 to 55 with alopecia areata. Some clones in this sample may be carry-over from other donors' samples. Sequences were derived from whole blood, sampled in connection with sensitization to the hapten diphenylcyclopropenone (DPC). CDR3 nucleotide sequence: TGCAGTGCCAGAGACGGTCTAGCCAAAAACATTCAGTACTTC. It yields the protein CSARDGLAKNIQYF.